This TCR beta chain is drawn from a study of blood T cell repertoires in COVID-19. The ends lost 4 bases at V and 0 bases at J; junction bases unmatched: 9. The CDR3 runs 17 residues. In germline, CDR1 is LGHDT, CDR2 YNNKEL (reference sequence). Clones were read by immunoSEQ multiplex PCR, and TCRdb kept only the in-frame ones, dropping some. Of nearly 200,000 clones in the sample, around 89% are singletons; the top ten hold approximately 8.1%. Sequences were obtained from PBMCs or T cells enriched from blood (not recorded which). J is TRBJ1-3 and V is TRBV3-1 (or the pseudogene TRBV3-2); 7 bases are a match to TRBD1. This TCR derives from a woman younger than 35 who had recovered from COVID-19. DNA for the CDR3: TGTGCCAGCAGCCGAAACAGGGGATCGGGCTCTGGAAACACCATATATTTT. Translation gives CASSRNRGSGSGNTIYF.